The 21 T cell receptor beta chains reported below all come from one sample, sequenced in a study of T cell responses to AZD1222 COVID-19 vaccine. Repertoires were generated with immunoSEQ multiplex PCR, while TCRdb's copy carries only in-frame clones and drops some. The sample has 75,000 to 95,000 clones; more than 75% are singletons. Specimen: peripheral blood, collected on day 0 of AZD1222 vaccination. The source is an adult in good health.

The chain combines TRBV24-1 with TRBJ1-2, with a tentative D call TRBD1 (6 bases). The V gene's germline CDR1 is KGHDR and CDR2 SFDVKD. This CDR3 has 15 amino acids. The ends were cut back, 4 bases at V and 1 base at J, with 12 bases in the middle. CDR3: CATSDHRAGNYGYTF. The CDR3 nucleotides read TGTGCCACCAGTGACCACAGGGCCGGTAACTATGGCTACACCTTC.

CDR3 protein: CASSFGEGRYNSPLHF. CDR3 coding DNA: TGTGCCAGCAGCTTTGGGGAGGGGCGGTATAATTCACCCCTCCACTTT. This chain links TRBV11-2 with TRBJ1-6; TRBD1 might be the D (5 bases). V was shortened by 3 bases and J by 4 bases, with 13 bases between the two germline ends. This CDR3 is built from 16 residues. From germline, CDR1 is SGHAT and CDR2 FQNNGV.

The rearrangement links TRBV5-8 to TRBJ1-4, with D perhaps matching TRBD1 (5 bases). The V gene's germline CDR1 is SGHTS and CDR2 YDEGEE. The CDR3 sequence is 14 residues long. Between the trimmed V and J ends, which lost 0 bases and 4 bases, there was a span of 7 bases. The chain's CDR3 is CASSLADINEKLFF. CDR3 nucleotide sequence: TGTGCCAGCAGCTTGGCGGACATTAATGAAAAACTGTTTTTT.

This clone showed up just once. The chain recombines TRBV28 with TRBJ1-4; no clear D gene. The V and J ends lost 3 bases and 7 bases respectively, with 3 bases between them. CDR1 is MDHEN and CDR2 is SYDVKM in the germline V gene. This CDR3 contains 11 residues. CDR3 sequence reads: CASSLREKLFF. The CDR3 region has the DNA TGTGCCAGCAGTTTGCGTGAAAAACTGTTTTTT.

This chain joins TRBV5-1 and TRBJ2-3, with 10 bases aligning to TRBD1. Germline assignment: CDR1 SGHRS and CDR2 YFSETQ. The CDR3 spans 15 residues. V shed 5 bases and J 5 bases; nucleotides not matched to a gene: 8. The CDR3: CASSSGTGAGDTQYF. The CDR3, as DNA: TGCGCCAGCAGTTCCGGGACAGGGGCGGGAGATACGCAGTATTTT.

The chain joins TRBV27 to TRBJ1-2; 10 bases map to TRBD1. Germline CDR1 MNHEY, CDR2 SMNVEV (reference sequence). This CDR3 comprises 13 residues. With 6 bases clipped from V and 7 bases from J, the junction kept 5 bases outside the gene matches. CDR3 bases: TGTGCCAGCAGCTCGGGACAGGGGAGTGGCTACACCTTC. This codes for CASSSGQGSGYTF.

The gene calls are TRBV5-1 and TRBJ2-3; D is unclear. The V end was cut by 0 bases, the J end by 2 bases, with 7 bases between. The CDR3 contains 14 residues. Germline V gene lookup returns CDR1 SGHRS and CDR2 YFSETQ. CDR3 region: CASSLAPHTDTQYF. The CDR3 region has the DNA TGCGCCAGCAGCTTGGCTCCCCACACAGATACGCAGTATTTT. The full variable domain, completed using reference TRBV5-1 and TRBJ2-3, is KAGVTQTPRYLIKTRGQQVTLSCSPISGHRSVSWYQQTPGQGLQFLFEYFSETQRNKGNFPGRFSGRQFSNSRSEMNVSTLELGDSALYLCASSLAPHTDTQYFGPGTRLTVL.

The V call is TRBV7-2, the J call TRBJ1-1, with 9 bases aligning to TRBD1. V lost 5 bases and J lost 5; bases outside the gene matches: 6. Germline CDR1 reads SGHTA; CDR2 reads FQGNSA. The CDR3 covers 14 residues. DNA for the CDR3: TGTGCCAGCAGCCTATGGGGGACAGGGACTGAAGCTTTCTTT. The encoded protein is CASSLWGTGTEAFF.

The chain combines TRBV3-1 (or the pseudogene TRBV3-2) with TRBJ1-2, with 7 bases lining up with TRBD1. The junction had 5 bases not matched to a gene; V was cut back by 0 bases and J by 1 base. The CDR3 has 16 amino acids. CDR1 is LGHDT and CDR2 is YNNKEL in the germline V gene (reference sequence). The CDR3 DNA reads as TGTGCCAGCAGCCAAGAGGGGGACAGCCTTAACTATGGCTACACCTTC. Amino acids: CASSQEGDSLNYGYTF.

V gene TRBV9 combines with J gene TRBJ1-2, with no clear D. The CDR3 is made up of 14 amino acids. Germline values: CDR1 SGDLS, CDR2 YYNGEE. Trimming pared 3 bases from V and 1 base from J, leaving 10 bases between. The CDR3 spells CASSAAILNYGYTF. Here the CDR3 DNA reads TGTGCCAGCAGCGCAGCCATCCTTAACTATGGCTACACCTTC.

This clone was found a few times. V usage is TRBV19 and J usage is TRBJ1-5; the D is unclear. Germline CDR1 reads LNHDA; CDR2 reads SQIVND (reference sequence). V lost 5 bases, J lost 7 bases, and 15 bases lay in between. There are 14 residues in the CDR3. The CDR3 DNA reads TGTGCCAGTAGTGACCGACCCTCTCGGCAGCCCCAGCATTTT. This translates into CASSDRPSRQPQHF.

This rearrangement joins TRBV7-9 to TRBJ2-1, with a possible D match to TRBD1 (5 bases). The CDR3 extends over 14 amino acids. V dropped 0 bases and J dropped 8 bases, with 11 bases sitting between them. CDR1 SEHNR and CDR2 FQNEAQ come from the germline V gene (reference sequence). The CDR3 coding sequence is TGTGCCAGCAGCTTAGCTCAGGGCCCCTATGAGCAGTTCTTC. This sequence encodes CASSLAQGPYEQFF.

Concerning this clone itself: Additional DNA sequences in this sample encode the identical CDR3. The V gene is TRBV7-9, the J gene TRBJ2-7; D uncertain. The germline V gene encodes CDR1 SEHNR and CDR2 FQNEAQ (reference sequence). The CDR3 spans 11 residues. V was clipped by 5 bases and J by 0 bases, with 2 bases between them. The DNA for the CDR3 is TGTGCCAGCAGCCCCTCCTACGAGCAGTACTTC. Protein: CASSPSYEQYF.

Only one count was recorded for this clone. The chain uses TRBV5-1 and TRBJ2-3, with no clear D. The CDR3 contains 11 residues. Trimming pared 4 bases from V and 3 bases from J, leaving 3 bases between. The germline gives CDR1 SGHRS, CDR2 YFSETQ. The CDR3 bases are TGCGCCAGCAGCACGACAGATACGCAGTATTTT. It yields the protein CASSTTDTQYF.

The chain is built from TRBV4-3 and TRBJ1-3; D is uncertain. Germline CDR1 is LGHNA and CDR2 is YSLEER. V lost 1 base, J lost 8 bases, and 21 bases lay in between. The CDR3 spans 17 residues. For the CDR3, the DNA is TGCGCCAGCAGCCAAGTTTATTCCCCCGGGGAGGGAGACACCATATATTTT. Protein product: CASSQVYSPGEGDTIYF.

The CDR3 DNA follows: TGTGCCAGCAGCACCTTAGCGGGGAACTCCTACGAGCAGTACTTC. Translating it yields CASSTLAGNSYEQYF. The chain has TRBV13 and TRBJ2-7, with 8 bases matching TRBD2. J gave up 0 bases and V 5 bases, and 6 bases lay outside the gene matches. The CDR3 length is 15 residues. Germline V gene sequence: CDR1 PRHDT, CDR2 FYEKMQ (reference sequence).

The chain's CDR3 is CASSFSRTQETQYF. The CDR3 DNA sequence: TGTGCCAGCAGTTTCTCGAGGACCCAAGAGACCCAGTACTTC. The gene calls are TRBV28 and TRBJ2-5; D not certain. This CDR3 spans 14 amino acids. V lost 3 bases, J lost 1 base, and 9 bases lay in between. Germline V gene lookup returns CDR1 MDHEN and CDR2 SYDVKM.

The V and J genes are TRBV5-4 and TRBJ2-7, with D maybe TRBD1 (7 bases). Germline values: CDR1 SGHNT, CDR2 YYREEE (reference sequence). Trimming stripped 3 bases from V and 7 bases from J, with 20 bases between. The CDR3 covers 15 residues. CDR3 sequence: CASSWDPGGSWEQYF. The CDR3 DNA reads TGTGCCAGCAGCTGGGACCCAGGGGGGAGTTGGGAGCAGTACTTC.

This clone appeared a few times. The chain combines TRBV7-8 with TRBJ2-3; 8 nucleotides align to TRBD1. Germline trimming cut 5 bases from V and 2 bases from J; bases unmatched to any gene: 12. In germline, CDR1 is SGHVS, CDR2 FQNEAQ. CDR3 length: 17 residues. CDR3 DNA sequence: TGTGCCAGCAGCCGCCATCATGGGACAGGTATCACAGATACGCAGTATTTT. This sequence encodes CASSRHHGTGITDTQYF.

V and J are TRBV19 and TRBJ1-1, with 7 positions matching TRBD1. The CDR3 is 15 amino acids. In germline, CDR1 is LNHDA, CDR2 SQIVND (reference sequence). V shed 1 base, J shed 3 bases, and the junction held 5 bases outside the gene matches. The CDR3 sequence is CASSIVGRGDTEAFF. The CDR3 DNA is TGTGCCAGTAGTATAGTGGGCAGGGGGGACACTGAAGCTTTCTTT.

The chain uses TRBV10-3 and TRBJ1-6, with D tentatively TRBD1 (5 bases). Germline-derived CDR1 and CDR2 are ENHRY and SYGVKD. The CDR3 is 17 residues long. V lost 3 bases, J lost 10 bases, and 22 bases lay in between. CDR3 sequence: CAISDLFDGGGDSPLHF. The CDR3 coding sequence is TGTGCCATCAGTGACCTATTTGATGGGGGGGGTGACTCACCCCTCCACTTT.